Shown below are 4 T cell receptor beta chains from a single sample sequenced in a study of CXCR3-negative and CXCR3-positive naive CD8 T cells. General study findings and limits: More hydrophobic TRB CDR3s occurred in CXCR3-positive than in CXCR3-negative naive cells.

The authors prepared UMI-labeled TRB cDNA libraries by 5' RACE. TCRdb derives one entry per CDR3 protein from the 5' RACE reads, leaving out DNA. The table lists 120,000 or so distinct CDR3 sequences. No cognate antigen is known for these TCRs. The sequenced material came from naive CXCR3+ CD8+ T cells from blood. Described subset: CD45RO-CCR7+CD27+CD95- naive CD8+ T cells expressing CXCR3 (TNR3+). The receptors were sampled from a human donor in good health. Some clones in this sample may be carry-over from other donors' samples.

This chain uses TRBV27 with TRBJ1-1. This CDR3 spans 15 amino acids. Germline V gives CDR1 MNHEY, CDR2 SMNVEV (reference sequence). The chain's CDR3 is CASSLSQFLNTEAFF.

The V and J genes are TRBV7-8 and TRBJ2-7; TCRdb names TRBD1, which stays unverified in the absence of DNA. The CDR3 is made up of 13 amino acids. Germline V CDR1 and CDR2: SGHVS, FQNEAQ. CDR3 residues: CASSPPDRDEQYF.

This chain joins TRBV4-2 and TRBJ2-7; TCRdb reports TRBD2, a call that lacks DNA to check it against. The CDR3 loop spans 16 amino acids. CDR1 is LGHNA, CDR2 YNFKEQ, per germline. The CDR3 is CASSRPWTQGSYEQYF.

V is TRBV12-3 or TRBV12-4 and J is TRBJ2-5; as DNA is missing, the TRBD2 call by TCRdb cannot be tested. The CDR3 length is 14 residues. CDR3: CASSVLAAHGTQYF.